Below, 10 T cell receptor beta chains from the same sample are listed, as sequenced in a study of blood T cell repertoires in COVID-19. Assay used: immunoSEQ multiplex PCR; TCRdb lists only in-frame clones, some missing. The sample lists 150,000 or so clones; roughly 80% were seen once. The sample consisted of PBMCs or T cells enriched from blood (not recorded which). These receptors all stem from a man aged 45-65 years who had recovered from COVID-19.

V gene TRBV6-6 combines with J gene TRBJ1-5; 11 bases agree with TRBD1. Germline CDR1 and CDR2: MNHNY and SVGAGI (reference sequence). The CDR3 consists of 15 residues. Trimming took 4 bases from V and 7 from J; bases not matched to a gene: 6. Written as DNA, the CDR3 is TGTGCCAGCAGTTGGGGACAGGGGGAGGTCCAGCCCCAGCATTTT. Translation: CASSWGQGEVQPQHF.

The J gene is TRBJ2-1, the V gene TRBV2; D might be TRBD2 (6 bases). Germline CDR1 and CDR2: SNHLY and FYNNEI. CDR3 length: 14 residues. V shed 6 bases and J shed 6 bases, with 15 bases lying between them. CDR3 coding DNA: TGTGCCAGCAGCGGGGGACCCCGCCCCAATGAGCAGTTCTTC. Translation: CASSGGPRPNEQFF.

This chain connects TRBV4-1 to TRBJ2-1, with unresolved D. The CDR3 is made up of 16 amino acids. Germline CDR1 is MGHRA and CDR2 is YSYEKL. Trimming removed 1 base from V and 0 bases from J, with 10 bases in between. The chain's CDR3 is CASSQVPGSSYNEQFF. In DNA form, the CDR3 reads TGCGCCAGCAGCCAAGTGCCGGGTAGCTCCTACAATGAGCAGTTCTTC.

The V and J genes are TRBV7-2 and TRBJ1-1; D gene unclear. Germline V gives CDR1 SGHTA, CDR2 FQGNSA. Trimming took 5 bases from V and 7 from J, leaving 20 bases between them. CDR3 size: 15 residues. CDR3 sequence (DNA): TGTGCCAGCAGCCCCACGGGAGATGTGGGCAGTGAAGCTTTCTTT. It codes for CASSPTGDVGSEAFF.

The V call is TRBV7-3, the J call TRBJ1-1; the D gene is possibly TRBD1 (5 bases). Trimming took off 8 bases at V and 4 bases at J, with 17 bases between the two ends. The length of the CDR3 is 14 residues. Germline V CDR1 and CDR2: SGHTA, FQGTGA. The DNA for the CDR3 is TGTGCCAGCGCCCTGGGGGGAGCGGGCACTGAAGCTTTCTTT. This gives the protein CASALGGAGTEAFF.

V is TRBV19 and J is TRBJ2-1; D gene ambiguous. This CDR3 is built from 12 residues. Germline V gene lookup returns CDR1 LNHDA and CDR2 SQIVND (reference sequence). V lost 5 bases, J lost 7 bases, and 9 bases lay in between. The CDR3 DNA reads TGTGCCAGTAGTCCTCCTCGGAATGAGCAGTTCTTC. Translation: CASSPPRNEQFF.

The DNA of the CDR3 is TGTGCCAGCTCACCTCCGGGACTCACGGGCTATGGCTACACCTTC. The encoded protein is CASSPPGLTGYGYTF. V and J are TRBV18 and TRBJ1-2; D possibly corresponds to TRBD1 (5 bases). Germline lookup yields CDR1 KGHSH and CDR2 LQKENI. V was trimmed by 3 bases and J by 4 bases, leaving 15 bases between them. The CDR3 covers 15 residues.

This clone was recorded a few times. The V gene is TRBV7-9, the J gene TRBJ2-2; 7 nucleotides match TRBD1. Germline trimming cut 5 bases from V and 4 bases from J; bases unmatched to any gene: 13. Germline V lookup: CDR1 SEHNR, CDR2 FQNEAQ (reference sequence). The length of the CDR3 is 17 residues. The CDR3 is CASSGTPTGWGTGELFF. DNA of the CDR3: TGTGCCAGCAGCGGCACTCCGACAGGGTGGGGCACCGGGGAGCTGTTTTTT.

The rearrangement uses TRBV5-1 and TRBJ2-3, with D perhaps TRBD1 (6 bases). CDR1 SGHRS and CDR2 YFSETQ come from the germline V gene. V dropped 4 bases and J dropped 2 bases, with 14 bases sitting between them. The CDR3 covers 15 residues. The chain's CDR3 is CASSPGQSNTDTQYF. The CDR3 DNA follows: TGCGCCAGCAGCCCTGGACAGAGTAACACAGATACGCAGTATTTT.

The V and J genes are TRBV10-3 and TRBJ1-1; a weak D match, TRBD1 (5 bases). Trimming took off 0 bases at V and 4 bases at J, with 6 bases between the two ends. The CDR3 is 13 residues long. CDR1 is ENHRY, CDR2 SYGVKD, per germline. CDR3: CAISESGVTEAFF. The CDR3 coding sequence is TGTGCCATCAGTGAGTCAGGGGTCACTGAAGCTTTCTTT.